This T cell receptor (beta chain) was captured in a study of PD-1 blockade in mismatch repair-deficient tumors. Overall study: All were previously treated, progressing patients with approximately 11 mismatch repair-deficient cancer types.

Produced via immunoSEQ multiplex PCR; TCRdb's table is partial and in-frame only. The sample records tens of thousands of clones, about 80% being singletons. Note on this clone: Its antigen is unknown.

Findings and limits, study-wide: Rapid post-treatment expansion, then contraction, generally preceding radiologic response, marked tumor-resident clones.

This CDR3 contains 14 residues. V lost 1 base to trimming and J lost 1 base, with 7 bases between them. Per the germline V gene, CDR1 is SGHVS and CDR2 is FNYEAQ. The TCR originated in an adult with mismatch repair-deficient cancer. This sample comprised peripheral blood, obtained 4 weeks after starting pembrolizumab. The chain uses TRBV7-6 and TRBJ2-5; D unclear. The CDR3 reads CASSLEALQETQYF. Here the CDR3 DNA reads TGTGCCAGCAGCTTAGAAGCACTCCAAGAGACCCAGTACTTC.